The 6 T cell receptor beta chains below all came from one sample that was sequenced in a study of shared clonotypes between healthy human individuals (dated by TCRdb to the early 2020s). Library creation used the immunoSEQ multiplex PCR assay. The source is immuneACCESS, and TCRdb retained only in-frame sequences with V and J called. Part of the clones is not carried over; for the studies checked, unresolved V genes explain less than half of this, and the remainder is unexplained. The sample has a few hundred thousand clones on record, more than 70% of them singletons. The top ten clonotypes cover around 11% of the sample. The specimen was PBMCs. These receptors were collected from a woman aged 40 to 49 in good health. Some clones in this sample may be carry-over from other donors' samples.

Worth noting for this clone: A far more abundant clone sits one base away, making this likely a read error. The rearrangement joins TRBV7-8 to TRBJ2-5; D gene ambiguous. The CDR3 has 14 amino acids. Germline V gene data show CDR1 as SGHVS and CDR2 as FQNEAQ. The DNA of the CDR3 is TGTCCCAGCAACCCTCCAAGCGAGTCACGGACCCAGTACTTC. It yields the protein CPSNPPSESRTQYF.

A word on this clone: A much more abundant neighbour one base away suggests this may be a read error. V is TRBV10-3 and J is TRBJ2-1; possible D gene TRBD2, 6 bases. V lost 4 bases and J 6 bases, leaving 19 bases between the germline ends. The germline gives CDR1 ENHRY, CDR2 SYGVKD. The CDR3 covers 16 residues. CDR3 residues: CAISARELAGGNEQFF. CDR3 in DNA: TGTGCCATCAGTGCCAGGGAACTAGCCGGAGGCAATGAGCAGTTCTTC.

The chain is built from TRBV7-9 and TRBJ2-1; TRBD2 agrees at 9 bases. CDR3 length equals 15 residues. The germline V gene has CDR1 SEHNR and CDR2 FQNEAQ (reference sequence). V dropped 4 bases and J dropped 10; count of bases not matched to a gene: 11. CDR3 sequence: CASSYGAGGRIEQFF. The CDR3 coding sequence is TGTGCCAGCAGCTACGGAGCGGGAGGACGCATCGAGCAGTTCTTC.

V usage is TRBV4-1 and J usage is TRBJ2-7, with D maybe TRBD2 (6 bases). V gave up 5 bases and J gave up 0 bases, with 14 bases separating them. Germline lookup yields CDR1 MGHRA and CDR2 YSYEKL. This CDR3 is 15 amino acids long. CDR3 bases: TGCGCCAGCAGCGGCAGGGACTTTAGCTCCTACGAGCAGTACTTC. Its translation: CASSGRDFSSYEQYF.

The chain carries TRBV10-3 and TRBJ1-2; D unresolved. Trimming removed 4 bases at V and 6 bases at J, with 18 bases between. Germline V CDR1 and CDR2: ENHRY, SYGVKD. The CDR3 is made up of 15 amino acids. CDR3 amino acids: CAISGEGPEVDGYTF. The CDR3 DNA is TGTGCCATCAGTGGTGAGGGTCCTGAGGTAGATGGCTACACCTTC.

Here the CDR3 DNA reads TGCGCCAGCAGCTTGGAGGGCAGGGGGGACTACGAGCAGTACTTC. It encodes CASSLEGRGDYEQYF. The chain carries TRBV5-1 and TRBJ2-7, with a tentative D call TRBD1 (7 bases). Per the germline V gene, CDR1 is SGHRS and CDR2 is YFSETQ. The ends were cut back, 0 bases at V and 3 bases at J, with 13 bases in the middle. This CDR3 is built from 15 residues.